This T cell receptor beta chain was identified in a study of T cell responses to AZD1222 COVID-19 vaccine. General observations from the study: The span of vaccine-associated CD4 TCRs extended across spike, with dominance at 160-218 and 743-854. Nearly half of spike-specific TCRs reportedly target variant regions that are unmutated in the B.1.351 and B.1.1.7 variants. Compared with day 0, the breadth and depth of the Spike-specific TCR repertoire rose significantly after two doses of AZD1222.

About this clone itself: Its target is not known.

The CDR3 is 11 residues long. Germline-derived CDR1 and CDR2 are SNHLY and FYNNEI. The V end lost 6 bases, the J end lost 4 bases, and 6 bases lay between the germline ends. Profiled with immunoSEQ multiplex PCR; TCRdb holds only in-frame clones, not every one. The table has nearly 110,000 clones, nearly 90% seen once. The chain has TRBV2 and TRBJ1-2, with D possibly matching TRBD1 (5 bases). Sequencing used peripheral blood, obtained 28 days after the second AZD1222 dose. This receptor was taken from an adult who received the AZD1222 COVID-19 vaccine. In DNA form, the CDR3 reads TGTGCCAGCAGCACAGGCTATGGCTACACCTTC. Its translation is CASSTGYGYTF.